This TCR beta chain was recovered during a study of blood T cells in healthy people across ages (dated by TCRdb to between 2014 and 2017). With regard to the full study: Template switching captured roughly one uniquely barcoded TCR beta cDNA molecule per two T cells in model experiments. The study measured age-related changes in TCR beta repertoire diversity using deep sequencing normalized with unique cDNA molecular identifiers. Donors were grouped into four age groups: young (average 16 years), middle-aged (39), aged (approximately 58) and long-lived (around 82). To avoid experimental bias, donors of different ages were randomly spread across the sequencing lanes. Two additional independent replicas of 1 million unique cDNA reads from the same blood draw were analyzed for two donors (one aged 18 to 30 and one aged 80 or older). Study-wide findings and limitations: There was a strong correlation between observed TCR beta diversity and the percentage of naive T cells measured by flow cytometry. Bulk unsorted PBMC profiling prevented conclusive comparison of naive and antigen-experienced compartments. Compared with the aged group, the long-lived group had more naive CD4+ T cells, fewer expanded clones and increased TCR diversity, suggesting age selection. As age increased, observed TCR beta diversity per million T cells dropped in a roughly linear way, and a significant reduction was already evident by age roughly 40. Because donor CMV infection status was unknown, age-related changes in expanded clonotypes were potentially confounded. Estimates of total diversity based on one million sequenced T cells were considered lower bounds and underestimates.

Systemically healthy Caucasian individuals from Russia, some 40 in total and aged roughly 6 to 100 years, were included as donors. Each donor gave about 10 milliliters of peripheral blood, drawn into EDTA-treated Vacutainer tubes. Ficoll-Paque density-gradient centrifugation was used to isolate PBMCs, with at least 6.5 million per sample. Trizol reagent was used to extract total RNA from the PBMCs, yielding at least 5.5 micrograms per sample. For every donor, flow cytometry on a PBMC aliquot measured the percentage of naive CD45RAhigh/CD27high T cells. Turning to this clonotype: This receptor's antigen is unknown. Base qualities are not recorded, but no much larger clone differs from it by a single base.

Spanning cysteine to phenylalanine, the CDR3 consists of 15 amino acids. CDR3 DNA only is kept here, 45 bases in frame from base 1. For this chain, trimming is 0 bases at the V end and 2 bases at the J end, and the number of junction bases without a gene match is 4. CDR1 and CDR2, looked up from the germline V gene, are MGHRA and YSYEKL. The method was 5' RACE. TCRdb shows the sequencer as Illumina HiSeq 2500. A second roughly 6 to 12 cycle PCR used a sample-barcoded 5' primer and a J-beta primer mix. Each TCR beta cDNA molecule received a unique molecular identifier from a template-switch 5' adaptor carrying 12 random nucleotides. At least 3 million CDR3-containing paired-end reads were obtained from each sample. The Mint cDNA synthesis kit, primed by a TRBC-specific oligonucleotide, was used to synthesize first-strand cDNA from all RNA. After uracil-DNA glycosylase treatment, a first 18-cycle PCR used universal primers M1SS and BC2_uni_R on all cDNA. Per the authors' processing: Normalization of each sample was performed by random selection of 1 million high-quality reads, each carrying a distinct molecular identifier. Reads sharing molecular identifiers were discarded rather than binned into consensus sequences. CDR3 identification, clonotype clustering and error correction used MiTCR with a Q25 quality threshold and the strictest error-elimination algorithm. A nonparametric unseen species model using Euler transformation provided a lower-bound estimate of total TCR beta diversity. The raw public reads went through TCRdb reprocessing: fastp at Q25, MiXCR clone calling, in-frame beta chains kept. Rows merge per CDR3 protein into single entries with the most common DNA and genes. The V and J calls here are based on TCRdb, not the publication. The sample table lists some 710,000 distinct CDR3 sequences, around a fifth of them with a count of one. The top ten hold around 22% of the sample.

Sequencing was done on a sample of blood. The V and J segments used are TRBV4-1 and TRBJ2-7; 7 of the junction bases match TRBD1. The clonotype originates from a man aged 65-85 years in good health. CDR3 reads: CASSQDRGKTYEQYF. The DNA sequence is TGCGCCAGCAGCCAAGACAGGGGGAAAACCTACGAGCAGTACTTC.